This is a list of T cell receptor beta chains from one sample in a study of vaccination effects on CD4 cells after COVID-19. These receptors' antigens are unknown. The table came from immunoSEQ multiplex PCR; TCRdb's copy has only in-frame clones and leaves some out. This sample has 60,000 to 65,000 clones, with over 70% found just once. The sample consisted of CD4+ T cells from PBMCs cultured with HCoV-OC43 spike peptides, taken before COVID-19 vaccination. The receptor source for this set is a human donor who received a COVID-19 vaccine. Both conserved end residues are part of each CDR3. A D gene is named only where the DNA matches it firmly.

TGTGCCAGCAGTTCGGGGCGCACAGATACGCAGTATTTT	CASSSGRTDTQYF	-	TRBV5-4	TRBJ2-3
TGTGCCAGCAGCCAGAACGGGGTCTCTGGAAACACCATATATTTT	CASSQNGVSGNTIYF	-	TRBV3-1/TRBV3-2	TRBJ1-3
TGTGCCAGCAGCCCCCCGGGGGGACGTGGTGGCTACACCTTC	CASSPPGGRGGYTF	-	TRBV7-9	TRBJ1-2
TGTGCCAGCAGCTTATCGGGGGTGGAGACCCAGTACTTC	CASSLSGVETQYF	-	TRBV7-3	TRBJ2-5
TGTGCCAGCAGTTTAGGACGGGGAGAAGCTTTCTTT	CASSLGRGEAFF	-	TRBV28	TRBJ1-1
TGCGCCAGCAGCCAAGTCGACGTTAGACGTTGGGGGCGGAATGAGCAGTTCTTC	CASSQVDVRRWGRNEQFF	-	TRBV4-1	TRBJ2-1
TGTGCCATAGAGGCTTCGGACGGGACCTATGGCTACACCTTC	CAIEASDGTYGYTF	-	TRBV10-3	TRBJ1-2
TGTGCCAGCAGTCCCCGCACAGGGGTGGTAGCCAAAAACATTCAGTACTTC	CASSPRTGVVAKNIQYF	TRBD1	TRBV27	TRBJ2-4
TGCGCCAGCAGCCAAGTTCCGGGGGAAAAACTGTTTTTT	CASSQVPGEKLFF	-	TRBV4-1	TRBJ1-4
TGTGCCAGCCCGGTTGGACTAGCGGTCTTTGTGGCCAAAAACATTCAGTACTTC	CASPVGLAVFVAKNIQYF	TRBD2	TRBV5-8	TRBJ2-4
TGTGCCACCAGTGACCCAGGACAGAACACCGGGGAGCTGTTTTTT	CATSDPGQNTGELFF	-	TRBV24-1	TRBJ2-2
TGTGCCATCAGTACTAGCGGGGGATCGATAAATACGCAGTATTTT	CAISTSGGSINTQYF	TRBD2	TRBV10-3	TRBJ2-3
TGTGCCAGCAGTTACGGTGGGGCAAGGCAAGAGACCCAGTACTTC	CASSYGGARQETQYF	-	TRBV6-6	TRBJ2-5
TGTGCCAGCGGCTCAGGTGCACCGGGTGGAAACACCATATATTTT	CASGSGAPGGNTIYF	-	TRBV27	TRBJ1-3
TGTGCCAGCAGCTCCCCGGGACTAGCGGGGGGCGGGGCGGGTGAGCAGTTCTTC	CASSSPGLAGGGAGEQFF	TRBD2	TRBV7-2	TRBJ2-1